Listed below are T cell receptor beta chains from one sample, sequenced in a study of T cells after yellow fever vaccination. TCRdb processed the 5' RACE reads anew with MiXCR; each CDR3 protein has one entry. The sample lists about 220,000 distinct CDR3 sequences, 2.5% to 3.5% occurring once. The sequences come from CD4+ T cells sorted from PBMCs, collected 10 days after the yellow fever booster vaccination. These receptors all stem from a man between 18 and 29 years old who received the YFV17D yellow fever vaccine. Each CDR3 is given without its conserved first and last residue. Each record gives: V gene, CDR3 protein.

TRBV12-3/TRBV12-4 | ASSFYRDSYEQY
TRBV6-2/TRBV6-3 | ASSTTQGAGETQY
TRBV19 | ASSIVPTENNEQF
TRBV24-1 | ATKERERTEAF
TRBV5-4 | ASSFQINTGELF
TRBV27 | ASSLKNTGELI
TRBV9 | ASSVSDRGLNIQY
TRBV5-1 | ASSLFHGTSTDTQY
TRBV18 | ASSLYGAGGRDTEAF
TRBV11-2 | ASSLGSRRTSGKQF
TRBV10-3 | AISEPGGDTQY
TRBV7-6 | ASSLGGQGHLKAF
TRBV4-3 | ASSQDSQGLPLH
TRBV2 | ASSDKTEYQPQH
TRBV5-4 | ASSLYRGRDTGELF
TRBV12-3/TRBV12-4 | ASSLREGETQY
TRBV4-3 | ASSQESSRAKNIQY
TRBV7-9 | ASNLQGGDYGYT
TRBV15 | ATSSQSRTGGRGYT
TRBV5-1 | ASSPGTSGAQETQY
TRBV6-5 | ASSYLGASGNSPLH
TRBV7-2 | ASSLAFNEQF
TRBV7-2 | ASSFGTGTTGELF
TRBV3-1 | ASSPTHGQEMT
TRBV6-5 | ASSYFHGQENTEAF
TRBV14 | ASSQDGRVQF
TRBV6-6 | ASSYRDRNTGELF
TRBV7-6 | ASSTEQGTQETQY
TRBV10-3 | AITPGGNQPQH
TRBV20-1 | SASWENTEAF
TRBV5-4 | ASSLGLADTDTQY
TRBV20-1 | SAPGLAGGWDTQY
TRBV30 | AWSDRSSYEQY
TRBV3-1 | ASSQVTGTQFNEQF
TRBV11-2 | ASSIDTGRGGYT
TRBV7-9 | ASSPGINEKLF
TRBV19 | ASSIDGVDQPQH
TRBV4-1 | ASSQVLAGMKDTQY
TRBV5-1 | ASSLTGRNIQY
TRBV7-8 | ASSLRAGSDTQY
TRBV7-9 | ASSSYAEAF
TRBV5-5 | ASSLEGQGSSPLH
TRBV6-5 | ASSPDREKLF
TRBV6-5 | ASSYGSETHGGTQY
TRBV16 | ASSPLRDAGELF
TRBV7-2 | ASSLVAGVTYEQY